The 14 T cell receptor beta chains below were found in one sample sequenced in a study of CXCR3-negative and CXCR3-positive naive CD8 T cells. Carrying UMI labels, the TRB cDNA libraries were prepared through 5' RACE. TCRdb reworked the 5' RACE reads into one entry per CDR3 protein, no DNA. This sample's clone table lists roughly 8,000 distinct CDR3 sequences. Sequenced input: naive CXCR3- CD8+ T cells from blood. The subset was: CD45RO-CCR7+CD27+CD95- naive CD8+ T cells lacking CXCR3 (TNR3-). These receptors were obtained from a human donor in good health. Some clones in this sample may be carry-over from other donors' samples.

The V gene is TRBV11-2, the J gene TRBJ1-5; TCRdb returns TRBD1, unconfirmable since there is no DNA. The CDR3 covers 17 residues. In germline, CDR1 is SGHAT, CDR2 FQNNGV. The CDR3 sequence: CASSLDALDRDNQPQHF. Filled out from reference TRBV11-2 and TRBJ1-5, the complete variable domain reads EAGVAQSPRYKIIEKRQSVAFWCNPISGHATLYWYQQILGQGPKLLIQFQNNGVVDDSQLPKDRFSAERLKGVDSTLKIQPAKLEDSAVYLCASSLDALDRDNQPQHFGDGTRLSIL.

The CDR3: CASSLWDRLPSGETQYF. The rearrangement uses TRBV2 and TRBJ2-5; with no DNA, the TCRdb D assignment of TRBD2 cannot be verified. The V gene's germline CDR1 is SNHLY and CDR2 FYNNEI. This CDR3 is built from 17 residues.

In terms of frequency, this clonotype is medium-sized. The chain's CDR3 is CASSLAGIYNEQFF. The chain is built from TRBV3-1 and TRBJ2-1; TCRdb designates TRBD2, a call that cannot be tested without DNA. Per the germline V gene, CDR1 is LGHDT and CDR2 is YNNKEL (reference sequence). This CDR3 comprises 14 residues.

This clonotype shows up as medium-sized by frequency. The J gene is TRBJ2-6, the V gene TRBV12-3 or TRBV12-4. The CDR3 loop spans 13 amino acids. The CDR3 is CASQVSGANVLTF.

CDR3 sequence reads: CSGGGISYNEQFF. The chain is built from TRBV29-1 and TRBJ2-1; TCRdb picks TRBD2, but there is no DNA to check that call. This CDR3 contains 13 residues. CDR1 is SQVTM and CDR2 is ANQGSEA in the germline V gene.

CDR3 sequence: CASSHGTATYEQYF. V is TRBV5-1 and J is TRBJ2-7; TCRdb calls TRBD1, which cannot be checked without DNA. Germline CDR1 and CDR2: SGHRS and YFSETQ. The CDR3 length is 14 residues.

The chain employs TRBV7-2 and TRBJ2-7; TCRdb gives TRBD2 as the D gene, but with no DNA this cannot be confirmed. CDR1 is SGHTA, CDR2 FQGNSA, per germline. This CDR3 has 15 amino acids. The CDR3 sequence is CASSLSLGTRYEQYF.

The rearrangement links TRBV29-1 to TRBJ2-1; TCRdb picks TRBD2, but there is no DNA to check that call. From germline, CDR1 is SQVTM and CDR2 ANQGSEA. The CDR3 totals 19 residues. The CDR3 sequence: CSAEGWGDLAGPPYNEQFF.

The chain joins TRBV29-1 to TRBJ1-3; TCRdb selects TRBD1, and the lack of DNA leaves this call unchecked. Germline loops: CDR1 SQVTM, CDR2 ANQGSEA. This CDR3 spans 15 amino acids. The CDR3 here is CSAEGQRGSGNTIYF.

CDR3 sequence reads: CASSYVGGNTEAFF. The V call is TRBV6-6, the J call TRBJ1-1. Germline lookup yields CDR1 MNHNY and CDR2 SVGAGI (reference sequence). CDR3 size: 14 residues.

The chain uses TRBV29-1 and TRBJ2-7; TCRdb's D call, TRBD1, is unchecked because there is no DNA. The CDR3 runs to 15 residues. Germline values: CDR1 SQVTM, CDR2 ANQGSEA. This chain's CDR3 is CSVELGAKESYEQYF.

V and J are TRBV5-6 and TRBJ2-7; absent DNA, TCRdb's TRBD2 call cannot be checked. This CDR3 has 16 amino acids. Germline CDR1 is SGHDT and CDR2 is YYEEEE. The CDR3 here is CASNPLGGTSAYEQYF.

The CDR3 here is CASSLARGNTEAFF. This sequence joins TRBV27 and TRBJ1-1. CDR1 and CDR2 (germline): MNHEY, SMNVEV (reference sequence). The CDR3 spans 14 residues.

Measured by frequency, this clonotype is medium-sized. V and J are TRBV15 and TRBJ2-3; TCRdb selects TRBD1, and the lack of DNA leaves this call unchecked. Germline V lookup: CDR1 LNHNV, CDR2 YYDKDF (reference sequence). This CDR3 contains 17 residues. CDR3 amino acids: CATSTPMTGIRPDTQYF.